The 21 T cell receptor beta chains below come from one sample, sequenced in a study of blood T cell repertoires in COVID-19. The data were produced by immunoSEQ multiplex PCR, yet TCRdb's version contains in-frame clones alone and is incomplete. This table holds a few hundred thousand clones, 86% found once. Sequencing input: peripheral blood. Every receptor here comes from a young man with active or convalescent COVID-19.

The chain joins TRBV7-9 to TRBJ2-7, with D tentatively TRBD2 (5 bases). The CDR3 covers 14 residues. The V end lost 4 bases, the J end lost 0 bases, and 10 bases lay between the germline ends. From germline, CDR1 is SEHNR and CDR2 FQNEAQ (reference sequence). CDR3 protein: CASSSTGSSYEQYF. The CDR3 bases are TGTGCCAGCAGCTCGACGGGGAGCTCCTACGAGCAGTACTTC.

The chain joins TRBV24-1 to TRBJ2-7, with D unresolved. Germline values: CDR1 KGHDR, CDR2 SFDVKD. The CDR3 extends over 11 amino acids. V shed 10 bases and J shed 7 bases, with 13 bases lying between them. This chain's CDR3 is CATGTWAEQYF. The CDR3 DNA sequence: TGTGCCACGGGTACATGGGCTGAGCAGTACTTC.

The chain uses TRBV5-6 and TRBJ2-7, with 11 bases lining up with TRBD1. Looked up from germline, CDR1 is SGHDT and CDR2 is YYEEEE. The V segment lost 3 bases and the J segment 2 bases; nucleotides outside the gene matches: 4. The CDR3 is made up of 15 amino acids. In DNA form, the CDR3 reads TGTGCCAGCAGCTCCCCGGGACAGGGGGCCTACGAGCAGTACTTC. It yields the protein CASSSPGQGAYEQYF. The full variable domain, in which reference TRBV5-6 and TRBJ2-7 provide the parts outside the CDR3, is DAGVTQSPTHLIKTRGQQVTLRCSPKSGHDTVSWYQQALGQGPQFIFQYYEEEERQRGNFPDRFSGHQFPNYSSELNVNALLLGDSALYLCASSSPGQGAYEQYFGPGTRLTVT.

V and J are TRBV5-4 and TRBJ2-7; D is uncertain. The germline V gene encodes CDR1 SGHNT and CDR2 YYREEE (reference sequence). The V end was cut by 4 bases, the J end by 2 bases, with 10 bases between. The CDR3 covers 13 residues. CDR3 coding DNA: TGTGCCAGCAGCCTAAAACAGACCTACGAGCAGTACTTC. Translation: CASSLKQTYEQYF.

This clone was observed once. This chain joins TRBV27 and TRBJ1-2; weak D call: TRBD1 (5 bases). Deletions cut 5 bases from V and 0 bases from J, with 16 bases between. The CDR3 has 16 amino acids. Germline CDR1 is MNHEY and CDR2 is SMNVEV (reference sequence). CDR3 nucleotide sequence: TGTGCCAGCAGTAAGACCGGGACTCCAACTAACTATGGCTACACCTTC. It translates to CASSKTGTPTNYGYTF.

V gene TRBV7-9 combines with J gene TRBJ2-1; 8 bases map to TRBD1. CDR3 size: 15 residues. The germline V gene has CDR1 SEHNR and CDR2 FQNEAQ (reference sequence). The ends lost 5 bases at V and 7 bases at J; junction bases unmatched: 10. CDR3 in amino acids: CASSPGGQDFNEQFF. As DNA, the CDR3 is TGTGCCAGCAGCCCAGGGGGACAGGACTTTAATGAGCAGTTCTTC.

This clone has at least ten counts. V usage is TRBV5-6 and J usage is TRBJ1-2, with TRBD1 identical over 9 bases. V trimming: 3 bases; J trimming: 8 bases; junction bases outside the gene matches: 11. This CDR3 contains 15 residues. CDR1 SGHDT and CDR2 YYEEEE come from the germline V gene. The CDR3 is CASSWDRELWKGYTF. CDR3 coding DNA: TGTGCCAGCAGCTGGGACAGGGAACTCTGGAAGGGCTACACCTTC.

This sequence joins TRBV29-1 and TRBJ1-2; D possibly corresponds to TRBD1 (6 bases). Germline-derived CDR1 and CDR2 are SQVTM and ANQGSEA. Trimming pared 4 bases from V and 8 bases from J, leaving 23 bases between. CDR3 length: 15 residues. In nucleotides, the CDR3 is TGCAGCGTTGGGCTTGTGTGGGACCTCCAGGGGGGCTACACCTTC. Protein product: CSVGLVWDLQGGYTF.

The chain uses TRBV5-1 and TRBJ1-1; D ambiguous. The CDR3 length is 12 residues. V was cut by 6 bases and J by 5 bases, with 11 bases left in between. The germline V gene encodes CDR1 SGHRS and CDR2 YFSETQ. CDR3 sequence reads: CASTEPGTEAFF. DNA for the CDR3: TGCGCCAGCACGGAACCGGGGACTGAAGCTTTCTTT.

The J gene is TRBJ1-4, the V gene TRBV10-1; D is possibly TRBD1 (5 bases). The CDR3 is made up of 14 amino acids. V was trimmed by 6 bases and J by 13 bases, leaving 21 bases between them. The germline CDR1 and CDR2 sequences are WNHNN and SYGVQD (reference sequence). CDR3 residues: CASSWDSWASRLFF. CDR3 nucleotides: TGCGCCAGCAGCTGGGACTCCTGGGCCAGTAGACTGTTTTTT.

This clone was observed many times. The rearrangement links TRBV2 to TRBJ1-2; D not resolved. CDR3 length equals 13 residues. The V gene lost 2 bases and the J gene lost 5 bases, with 9 bases spanning the gap. Germline V gene data show CDR1 as SNHLY and CDR2 as FYNNEI. Here the CDR3 reads CASSEPGLYGYTF. Here the CDR3 DNA reads TGTGCCAGCAGTGAACCCGGGTTGTATGGCTACACCTTC.

This chain connects TRBV7-3 to TRBJ1-2, with 8 positions matching TRBD1. The germline V gene has CDR1 SGHTA and CDR2 FQGTGA. V dropped 1 base and J dropped 4; count of bases not matched to a gene: 14. The CDR3 extends over 18 amino acids. CDR3 coding DNA: TGTGCCAGCAGCTTAAGGCCTCCGACAGGGGAGGGACTCTATGGCTACACCTTC. It yields the protein CASSLRPPTGEGLYGYTF.

This rearrangement joins TRBV2 to TRBJ1-5; tentative D call: TRBD1 (5 bases). The CDR3 is 15 residues long. CDR1 is SNHLY and CDR2 is FYNNEI in the germline V gene. The V gene lost 3 bases and the J gene lost 2 bases, with 11 bases spanning the gap. In nucleotides, the CDR3 is TGTGCCAGCAGTGAGGAGGGGATAGGCAATCAGCCCCAGCATTTT. Translating it yields CASSEEGIGNQPQHF.

V is TRBV5-1 and J is TRBJ1-2; D is unresolved. Deletions cut 1 base from V and 2 bases from J, with 9 bases between. Germline V gene sequence: CDR1 SGHRS, CDR2 YFSETQ. This CDR3 spans 14 amino acids. The CDR3 region has the DNA TGCGCCAGCAGCTTGACCGACGGGAACTATGGCTACACCTTC. This encodes CASSLTDGNYGYTF. The full variable domain, in which reference TRBV5-1 and TRBJ1-2 provide the parts outside the CDR3, is KAGVTQTPRYLIKTRGQQVTLSCSPISGHRSVSWYQQTPGQGLQFLFEYFSETQRNKGNFPGRFSGRQFSNSRSEMNVSTLELGDSALYLCASSLTDGNYGYTFGSGTRLTVV.

The chain has TRBV6-5 and TRBJ2-2, with D perhaps matching TRBD1 (5 bases). The CDR3 spans 15 residues. Germline-derived CDR1 and CDR2 are MNHEY and SVGAGI. V lost 2 bases, J lost 1 base, and 8 bases lay in between. CDR3 DNA sequence: TGTGCCAGCAGTTACCAAGACAGGAACACCGGGGAGCTGTTTTTT. Protein: CASSYQDRNTGELFF.

This clone was seen more than once but under ten times. This sequence joins TRBV5-5 and TRBJ2-7; D is perhaps TRBD1 (6 bases). CDR1 and CDR2 (germline): SGHKS, YYEKEE (reference sequence). The V gene lost 0 bases and the J gene lost 2 bases, with 12 bases spanning the gap. The CDR3 runs to 15 residues. The CDR3 DNA reads as TGTGCCAGCAGCTTGGTACCTGGGGGCGCCTACGAGCAGTACTTC. Translating it yields CASSLVPGGAYEQYF.

The chain combines TRBV5-1 with TRBJ2-7; D ambiguous. The V gene lost 4 bases and the J gene lost 4 bases, with 15 bases spanning the gap. Germline values: CDR1 SGHRS, CDR2 YFSETQ. The CDR3 length is 14 residues. CDR3: CASSRFEAGYEQYF. DNA for the CDR3: TGCGCCAGCAGCCGATTTGAGGCCGGGTACGAGCAGTACTTC.

V is TRBV11-2 and J is TRBJ1-1; D remains unclear. Germline values: CDR1 SGHAT, CDR2 FQNNGV. Trimming removed 5 bases from V and 1 base from J, with 11 bases in between. The CDR3 runs 14 residues. This CDR3 is CASSPHIGNTEAFF. The CDR3 DNA reads TGTGCCAGCAGCCCCCATATCGGGAACACTGAAGCTTTCTTT.

The V gene is TRBV19, the J gene TRBJ2-2, with 7 positions matching TRBD2. This CDR3 region has 15 residues. The germline V gene has CDR1 LNHDA and CDR2 SQIVND (reference sequence). After removal of 1 base from V and 6 bases from J, the junction contained 5 bases not matched to a gene. CDR3 sequence reads: CASSIAGGGAGELFF. CDR3 nucleotides: TGTGCCAGTAGTATAGCCGGCGGGGGTGCCGGGGAGCTGTTTTTT.

This clone was seen a few times. This chain uses TRBV7-9 with TRBJ2-7, with 7 positions matching TRBD2. CDR1 and CDR2 (germline): SEHNR, FQNEAQ (reference sequence). CDR3 length equals 15 residues. V shed 6 bases, J shed 0 bases, and the junction held 8 bases outside the gene matches. The CDR3 protein is CASSLSGLSSYEQYF. The CDR3 coding sequence is TGTGCCAGCAGTCTTAGCGGGTTGAGCTCCTACGAGCAGTACTTC. The whole variable domain, remainder taken from reference TRBV7-9 and TRBJ2-7, is DTGVSQNPRHKITKRGQNVTFRCDPISEHNRLYWYRQTLGQGPEFLTYFQNEAQLEKSRLLSDRFSAERPKGSFSTLEIQRTEQGDSAMYLCASSLSGLSSYEQYFGPGTRLTVT.

This clone has only one observation. The chain has TRBV7-9 and TRBJ2-7, with TRBD1 matching 9 bases. V shed 4 bases and J 6 bases; nucleotides not matched to a gene: 7. Per germline, CDR1 SEHNR and CDR2 FQNEAQ (reference sequence). The CDR3 consists of 14 residues. CDR3 nucleotide sequence: TGTGCCAGCAGCTCGCCGACAGGGGGACTCGAGCAGTACTTC. Translated, it gives CASSSPTGGLEQYF.